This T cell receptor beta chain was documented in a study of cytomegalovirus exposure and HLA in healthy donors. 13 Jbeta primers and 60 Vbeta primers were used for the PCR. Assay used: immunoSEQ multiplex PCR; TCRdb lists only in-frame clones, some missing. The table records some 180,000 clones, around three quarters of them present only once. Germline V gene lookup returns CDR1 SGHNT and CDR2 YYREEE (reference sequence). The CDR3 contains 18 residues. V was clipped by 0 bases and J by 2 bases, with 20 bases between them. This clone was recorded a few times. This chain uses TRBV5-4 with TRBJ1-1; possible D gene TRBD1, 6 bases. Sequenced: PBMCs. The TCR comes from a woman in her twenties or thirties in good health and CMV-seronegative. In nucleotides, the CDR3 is TGTGCCAGCAGCTTGGGAGCAACAGGGTTCGGATCCAACACTGAAGCTTTCTTT. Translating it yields CASSLGATGFGSNTEAFF.